This T cell receptor beta chain stems from a study of T cells in Graves' hyperthyroidism and ophthalmopathy. General study findings and limits: Ophthalmopathy prediction by the model preceded onset by a median roughly 6 months. Appearing also in blood were most of the thyroid clonotypes expanded above 0.001.

From RNA transcripts, TCR beta CDR3 regions were amplified. The HTBI primer set drove a first-round RT-PCR of the TCR CDR3. TCRdb reprocessed the multiplex PCR reads via MiXCR and lists one record per CDR3 protein. The table lists 600,000 or so distinct CDR3 sequences, roughly 15% of them singletons, with approximately 12% in the top ten. Ten or more counts support this clonotype. The target antigen is unknown. Each ophthalmopathy patient scored at least 3 on the Clinical Activity Score and at least 4 on NOSPECS grade, with duration under 3 months. Lactation, pregnancy, other autoimmune disease or uncontrolled infection excluded patients. The CDR3 consists of 15 residues. Trimming left V 0 bases short and J 6 bases short, with 12 bases between. The germline V gene encodes CDR1 MNHEY and CDR2 SVGEGT.

J is TRBJ1-5 and V is TRBV6-2 or TRBV6-3; no reliable D call. The material sequenced was blood. This receptor was identified in a woman aged 45 to 65 with Graves' ophthalmopathy. The CDR3 DNA reads TGTGCCAGCAGTTACTCTCCTATCGGGATTCAGCCCCAGCATTTT. Translated: CASSYSPIGIQPQHF.